This T cell receptor beta chain was found in a study of blood T cell repertoires in COVID-19. The overall study: COVID-19 samples from acute and convalescent phases originated in the United States, Italy and Spain. Sources were T cells, B-cell-depleted T cells, or PBMCs; the material itself was cDNA or gDNA.

This CDR3 has 15 amino acids. Germline CDR1 is MGHRA and CDR2 is YSYEKL. The germline V and J ends were trimmed by 5 bases and 1 base, with 11 bases remaining between them. In the study's own analysis: Reference gene primer amplification in the assay estimated nucleated cell counts. Libraries were prepared by immunoSEQ multiplex PCR; TCRdb keeps only in-frame clonotypes and omits some of them. V and J calls plus clone size are reproduced from that table; the DNA served to infer D and trimming. Of about 130,000 clones in the sample, about 70% are singletons; the top ten hold roughly 5.5%. The sample consisted of peripheral blood. The TCR sequence derives from a man in his 60s with acute or convalescent COVID-19. This chain uses TRBV4-1 with TRBJ1-4, with D perhaps TRBD1 (5 bases). The CDR3 DNA reads as TGCGCCAGCAGCTTCAGTAGGGGAACTAATGAAAAACTGTTTTTT. Its translation is CASSFSRGTNEKLFF.